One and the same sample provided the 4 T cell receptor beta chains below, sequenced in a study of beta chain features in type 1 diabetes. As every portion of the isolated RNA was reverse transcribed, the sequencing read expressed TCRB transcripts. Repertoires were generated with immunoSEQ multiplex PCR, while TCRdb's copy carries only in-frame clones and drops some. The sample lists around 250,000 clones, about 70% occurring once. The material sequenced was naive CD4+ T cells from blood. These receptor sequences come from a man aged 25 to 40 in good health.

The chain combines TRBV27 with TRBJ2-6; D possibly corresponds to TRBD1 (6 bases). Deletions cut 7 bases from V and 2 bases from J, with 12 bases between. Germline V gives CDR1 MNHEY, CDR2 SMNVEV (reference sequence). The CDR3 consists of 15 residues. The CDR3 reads CASTLQGAGANVLTF. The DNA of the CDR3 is TGTGCCAGCACTCTACAGGGAGCTGGGGCCAACGTCCTGACTTTC. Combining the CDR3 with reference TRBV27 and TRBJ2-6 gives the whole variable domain EAQVTQNPRYLITVTGKKLTVTCSQNMNHEYMSWYRQDPGLGLRQIYYSMNVEVTDKGDVPEGYKVSRKEKRNFPLILESPSPNQTSLYFCASTLQGAGANVLTFGAGSRLTVL.

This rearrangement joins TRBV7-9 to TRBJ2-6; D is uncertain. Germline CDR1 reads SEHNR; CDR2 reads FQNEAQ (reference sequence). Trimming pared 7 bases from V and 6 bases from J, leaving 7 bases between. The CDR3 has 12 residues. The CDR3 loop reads CASTGEANVLTF. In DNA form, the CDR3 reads TGTGCCAGCACCGGAGAGGCCAACGTCCTGACTTTC.

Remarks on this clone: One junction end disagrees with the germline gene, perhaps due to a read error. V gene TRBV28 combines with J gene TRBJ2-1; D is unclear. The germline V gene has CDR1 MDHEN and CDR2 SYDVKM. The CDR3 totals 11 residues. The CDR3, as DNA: TGTGCCAGCAGTTTAGTCGCCGGAAGGGTCTTC. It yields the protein CASSLVAGRVF.

The CDR3 loop is CAWSILGTQYF. CDR3 coding DNA: TGTGCCTGGAGTATACTTGGAACCCAGTACTTC. The chain combines TRBV30 with TRBJ2-5; no clear D. The length of the CDR3 is 11 residues. With 2 bases removed from V and 8 bases from J, the gap between germline ends came to 9 bases. The germline gives CDR1 GTSNPN, CDR2 SVGIG (reference sequence).